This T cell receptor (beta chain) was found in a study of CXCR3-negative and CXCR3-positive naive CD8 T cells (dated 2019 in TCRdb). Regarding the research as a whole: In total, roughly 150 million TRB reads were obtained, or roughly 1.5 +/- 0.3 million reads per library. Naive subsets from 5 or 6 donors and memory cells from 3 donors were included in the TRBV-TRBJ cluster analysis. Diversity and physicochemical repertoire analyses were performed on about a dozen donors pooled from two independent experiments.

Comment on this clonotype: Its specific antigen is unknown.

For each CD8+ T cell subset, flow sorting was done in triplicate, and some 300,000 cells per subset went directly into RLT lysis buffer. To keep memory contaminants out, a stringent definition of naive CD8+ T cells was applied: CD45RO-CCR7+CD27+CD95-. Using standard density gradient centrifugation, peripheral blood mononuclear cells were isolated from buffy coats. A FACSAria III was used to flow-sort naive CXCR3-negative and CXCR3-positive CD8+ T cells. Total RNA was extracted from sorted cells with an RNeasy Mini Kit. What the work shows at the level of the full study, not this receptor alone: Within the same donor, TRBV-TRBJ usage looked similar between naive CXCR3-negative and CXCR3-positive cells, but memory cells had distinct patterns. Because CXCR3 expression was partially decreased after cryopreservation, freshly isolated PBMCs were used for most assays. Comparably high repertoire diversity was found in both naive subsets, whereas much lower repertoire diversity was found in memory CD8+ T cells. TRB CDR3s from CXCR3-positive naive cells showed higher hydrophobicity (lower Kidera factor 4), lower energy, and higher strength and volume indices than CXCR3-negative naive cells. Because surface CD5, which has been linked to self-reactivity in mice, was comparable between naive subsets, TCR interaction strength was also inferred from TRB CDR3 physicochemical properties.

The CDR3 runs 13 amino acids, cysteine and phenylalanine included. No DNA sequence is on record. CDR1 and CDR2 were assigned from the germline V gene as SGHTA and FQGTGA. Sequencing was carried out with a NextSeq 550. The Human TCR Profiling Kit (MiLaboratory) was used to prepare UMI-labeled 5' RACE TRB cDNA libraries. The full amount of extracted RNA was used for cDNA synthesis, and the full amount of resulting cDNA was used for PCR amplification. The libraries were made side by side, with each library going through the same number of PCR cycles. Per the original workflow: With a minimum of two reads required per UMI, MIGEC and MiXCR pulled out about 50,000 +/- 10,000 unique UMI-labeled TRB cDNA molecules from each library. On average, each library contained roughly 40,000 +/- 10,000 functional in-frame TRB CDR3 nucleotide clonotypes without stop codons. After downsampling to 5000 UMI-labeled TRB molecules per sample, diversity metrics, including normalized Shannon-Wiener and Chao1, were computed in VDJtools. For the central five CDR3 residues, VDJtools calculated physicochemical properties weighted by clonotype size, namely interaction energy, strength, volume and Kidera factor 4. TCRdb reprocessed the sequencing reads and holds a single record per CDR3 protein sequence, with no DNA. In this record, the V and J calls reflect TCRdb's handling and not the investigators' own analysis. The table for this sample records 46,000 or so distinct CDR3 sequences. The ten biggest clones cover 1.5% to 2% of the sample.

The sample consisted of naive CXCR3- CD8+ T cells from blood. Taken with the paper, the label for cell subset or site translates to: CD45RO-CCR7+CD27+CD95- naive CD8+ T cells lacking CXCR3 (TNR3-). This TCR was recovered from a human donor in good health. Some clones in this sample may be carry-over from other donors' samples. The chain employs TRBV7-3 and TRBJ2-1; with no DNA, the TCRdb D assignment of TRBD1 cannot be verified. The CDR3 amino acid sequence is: CASSSLGDNEQFF.